The clone carrying this T cell receptor beta chain has a handful of counts. Its antigen is not known. The record originates from a study of cytomegalovirus exposure and HLA in healthy donors. The PCR was carried out with 60 Vbeta primers and 13 Jbeta primers. TCRdb keeps only in-frame clones here, not all; method: immunoSEQ multiplex PCR. The table shows fewer than 180,000 clones, with approximately 60% occurring only once. Study observations and caveats: Testing in vitro showed a few CMV-associated chains specific for CMV antigens. A later analysis revealed that TCR association rates differed between HLA loci, peaking at DRB1 and bottoming out at HLA-C. Later on, a genetic analysis was performed. It linked a missense variant in DCLRE1C with V- and J-gene trimming of TCR beta. Prior analysis indicated that the majority of TCR beta V segments exhibited productivity approximately 87% or approximately 30% of the time.

The V end lost 1 base, the J end lost 4 bases, and 14 bases lay between the germline ends. The CDR3 loop spans 15 amino acids. Germline CDR1 MGHDK, CDR2 SYGVNS. Sequencing was carried out using PBMCs. The rearrangement links TRBV25-1 to TRBJ2-7, with D possibly being TRBD1 (5 bases). The receptor was isolated from a woman aged 55-70 years in good health and CMV-seropositive. In nucleotides, the CDR3 is TGTGCCAGCAGTGAATTGCAGGGCCAAGTTTACGAGCAGTACTTC. Translated, it gives CASSELQGQVYEQYF.